Listed here is a single TCR beta chain. These data originate in a study of shared clonotypes between healthy human individuals. The trim removed 4 bases at V and 5 bases at J, leaving 6 bases unmatched. Germline assignment: CDR1 SGHDT and CDR2 YYEEEE. This CDR3 is 15 amino acids long. Nashville, Tennessee was home to all donors, each a Caucasian adult. Sequencing was performed with immunoSEQ multiplex PCR; in TCRdb, only in-frame clones are kept and a portion is missing. The table lists over 300,000 clones, 87% of them singletons. Source material: memory CD8+ T cells sorted from blood. Subset indicated: CD45RO+ cells pooled with CCR7-negative TemRA cells. The clonotype comes from a man younger than 35 in good health. The chain carries TRBV5-6 and TRBJ1-2; 12 nucleotides agree with TRBD1. The chain's CDR3 is CASSPGQGAWYGYTF. The CDR3 DNA is TGTGCCAGCAGCCCGGGACAGGGGGCCTGGTATGGCTACACCTTC.